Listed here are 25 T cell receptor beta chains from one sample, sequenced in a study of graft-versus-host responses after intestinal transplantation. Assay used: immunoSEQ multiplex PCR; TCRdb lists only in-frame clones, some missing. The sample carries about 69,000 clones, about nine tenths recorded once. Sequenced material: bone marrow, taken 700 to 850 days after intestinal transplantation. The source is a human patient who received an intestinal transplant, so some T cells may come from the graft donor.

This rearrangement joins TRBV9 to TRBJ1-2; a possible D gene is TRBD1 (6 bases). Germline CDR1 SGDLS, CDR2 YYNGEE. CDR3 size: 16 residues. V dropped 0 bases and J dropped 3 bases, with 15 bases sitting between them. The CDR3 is CASSVGLWGQDYGYTF. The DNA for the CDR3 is TGTGCCAGCAGCGTAGGTTTGTGGGGGCAGGACTATGGCTACACCTTC.

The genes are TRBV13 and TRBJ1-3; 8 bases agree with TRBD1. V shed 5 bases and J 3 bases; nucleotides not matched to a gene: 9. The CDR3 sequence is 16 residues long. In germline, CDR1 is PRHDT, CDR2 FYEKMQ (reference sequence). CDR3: CASSRADRVGGNTIYF. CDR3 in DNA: TGTGCCAGCAGCCGTGCGGACAGGGTGGGTGGAAACACCATATATTTT.

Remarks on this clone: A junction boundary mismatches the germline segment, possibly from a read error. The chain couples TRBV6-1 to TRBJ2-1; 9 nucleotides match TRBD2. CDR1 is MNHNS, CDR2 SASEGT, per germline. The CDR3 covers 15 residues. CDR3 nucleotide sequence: TGTGCCATCAGTGAAGGCGGGAGGGCCTACAATGAGCAGTTCTTC. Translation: CAISEGGRAYNEQFF.

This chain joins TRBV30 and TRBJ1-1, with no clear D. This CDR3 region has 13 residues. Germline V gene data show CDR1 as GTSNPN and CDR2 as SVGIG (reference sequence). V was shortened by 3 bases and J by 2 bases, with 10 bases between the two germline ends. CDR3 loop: CAWSLGLNTEAFF. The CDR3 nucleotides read TGTGCCTGGAGCCTAGGCCTCAACACTGAAGCTTTCTTT.

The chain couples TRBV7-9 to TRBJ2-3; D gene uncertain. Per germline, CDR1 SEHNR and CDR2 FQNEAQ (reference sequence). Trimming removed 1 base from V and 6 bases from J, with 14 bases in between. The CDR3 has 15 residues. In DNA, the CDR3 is TGTGCCAGCAGCTTAGAACTGGGGAAAGGGGATACGCAGTATTTT. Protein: CASSLELGKGDTQYF.

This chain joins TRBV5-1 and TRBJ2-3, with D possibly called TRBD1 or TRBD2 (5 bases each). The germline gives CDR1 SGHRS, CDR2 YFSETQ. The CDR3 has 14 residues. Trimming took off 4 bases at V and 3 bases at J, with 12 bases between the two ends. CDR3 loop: CASSPRGDTDTQYF. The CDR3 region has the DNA TGCGCCAGCAGCCCGAGGGGCGATACAGATACGCAGTATTTT.

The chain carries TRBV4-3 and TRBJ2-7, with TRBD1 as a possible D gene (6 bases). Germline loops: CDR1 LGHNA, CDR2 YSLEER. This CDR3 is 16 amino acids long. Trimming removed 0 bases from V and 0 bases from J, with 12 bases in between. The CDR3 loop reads CASSQDPLTGSYEQYF. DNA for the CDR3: TGCGCCAGCAGCCAAGATCCCCTGACAGGCTCCTACGAGCAGTACTTC.

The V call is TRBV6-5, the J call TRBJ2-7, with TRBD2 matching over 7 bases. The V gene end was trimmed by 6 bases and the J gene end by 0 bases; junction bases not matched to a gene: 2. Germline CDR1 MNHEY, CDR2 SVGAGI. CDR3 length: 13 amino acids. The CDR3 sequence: CASSRTSSYEQYF. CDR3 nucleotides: TGTGCCAGCAGCCGGACTAGCTCCTACGAGCAGTACTTC.

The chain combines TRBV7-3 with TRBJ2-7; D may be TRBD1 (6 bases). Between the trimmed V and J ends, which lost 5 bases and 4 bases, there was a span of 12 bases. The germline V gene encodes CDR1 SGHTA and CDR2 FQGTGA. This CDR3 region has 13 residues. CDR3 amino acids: CASSQDSHYEQYF. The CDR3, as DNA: TGTGCCAGCAGCCAGGACAGCCATTACGAGCAGTACTTC.

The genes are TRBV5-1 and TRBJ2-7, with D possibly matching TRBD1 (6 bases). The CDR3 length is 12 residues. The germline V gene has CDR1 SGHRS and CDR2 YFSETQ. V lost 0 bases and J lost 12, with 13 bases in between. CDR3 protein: CASSLEDSLRYF. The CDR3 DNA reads TGCGCCAGCAGCTTGGAGGACAGCTTACGGTACTTC. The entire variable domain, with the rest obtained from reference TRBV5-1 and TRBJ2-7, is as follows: KAGVTQTPRYLIKTRGQQVTLSCSPISGHRSVSWYQQTPGQGLQFLFEYFSETQRNKGNFPGRFSGRQFSNSRSEMNVSTLELGDSALYLCASSLEDSLRYFGPGTRLTVT.

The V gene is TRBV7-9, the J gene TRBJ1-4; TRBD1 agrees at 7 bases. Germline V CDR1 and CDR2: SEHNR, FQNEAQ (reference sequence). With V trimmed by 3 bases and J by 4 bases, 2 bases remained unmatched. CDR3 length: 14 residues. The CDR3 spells CASSLGQRNEKLFF. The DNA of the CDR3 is TGTGCCAGCAGCTTGGGACAGCGTAATGAAAAACTGTTTTTT.

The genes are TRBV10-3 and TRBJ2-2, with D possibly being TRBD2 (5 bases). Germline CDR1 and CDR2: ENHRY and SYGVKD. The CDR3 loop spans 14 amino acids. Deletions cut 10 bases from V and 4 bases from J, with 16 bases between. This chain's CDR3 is CATEAVGSTGELFF. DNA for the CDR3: TGTGCCACTGAAGCGGTGGGTTCCACCGGGGAGCTGTTTTTT.

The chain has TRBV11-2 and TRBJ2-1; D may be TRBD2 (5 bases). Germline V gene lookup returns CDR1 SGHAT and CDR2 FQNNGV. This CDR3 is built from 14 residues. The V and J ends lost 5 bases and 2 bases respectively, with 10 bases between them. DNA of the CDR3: TGTGCCAGCAGCGAAGGACTTGCCTACAATGAGCAGTTCTTC. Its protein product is CASSEGLAYNEQFF.

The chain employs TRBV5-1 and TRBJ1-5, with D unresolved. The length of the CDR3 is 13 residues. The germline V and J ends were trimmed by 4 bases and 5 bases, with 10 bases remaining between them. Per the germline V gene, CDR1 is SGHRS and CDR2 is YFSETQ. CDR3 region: CASSERGDQPQHF. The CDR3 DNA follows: TGCGCCAGCAGCGAACGCGGAGATCAGCCCCAGCATTTT.

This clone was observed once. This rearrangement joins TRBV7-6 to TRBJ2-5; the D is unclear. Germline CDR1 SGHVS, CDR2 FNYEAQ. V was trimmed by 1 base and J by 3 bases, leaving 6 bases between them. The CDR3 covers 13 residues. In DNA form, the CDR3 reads TGTGCCAGCAGCTTAGAGGCAGAAGAGACCCAGTACTTC. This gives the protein CASSLEAEETQYF.

The CDR3 is CAWSWQGNEKLFF. The CDR3, as DNA: TGTGCCTGGAGTTGGCAGGGGAACGAAAAACTGTTTTTT. The rearrangement uses TRBV30 and TRBJ1-4; perhaps TRBD1 as D (6 bases). CDR1 is GTSNPN, CDR2 SVGIG, per germline (reference sequence). The CDR3 is 13 amino acids. The V and J ends lost 2 bases and 8 bases respectively, with 12 bases between them. The full variable domain, its missing parts supplied by reference TRBV30 and TRBJ1-4, is SQTIHQWPATLVQPVGSPLSLECTVEGTSNPNLYWYRQAAGRGLQLLFYSVGIGQISSEVPQNLSASRPQDRQFILSSKKLLLSDSGFYLCAWSWQGNEKLFFGSGTQLSVL.

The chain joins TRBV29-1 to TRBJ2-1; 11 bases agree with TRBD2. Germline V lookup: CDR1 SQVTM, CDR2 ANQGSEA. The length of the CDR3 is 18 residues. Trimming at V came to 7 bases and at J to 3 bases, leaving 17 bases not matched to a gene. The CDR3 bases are TGCAGCGCTCCCCGGGGGGTAGCGGGAGGGGTGGACTACAATGAGCAGTTCTTC. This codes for CSAPRGVAGGVDYNEQFF.

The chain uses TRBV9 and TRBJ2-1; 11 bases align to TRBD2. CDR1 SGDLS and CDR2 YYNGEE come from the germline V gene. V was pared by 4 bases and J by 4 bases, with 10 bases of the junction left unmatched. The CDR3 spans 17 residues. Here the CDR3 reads CASSLRVGTSGYNEQFF. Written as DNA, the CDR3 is TGTGCCAGCAGCCTACGCGTCGGGACTAGCGGTTACAATGAGCAGTTCTTC. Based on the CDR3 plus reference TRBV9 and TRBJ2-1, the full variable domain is DSGVTQTPKHLITATGQRVTLRCSPRSGDLSVYWYQQSLDQGLQFLIQYYNGEERAKGNILERFSAQQFPDLHSELNLSSLELGDSALYFCASSLRVGTSGYNEQFFGPGTRLTVL.

The CDR3 DNA sequence: TGTGCCAGCAGCCAAGCGGGAGGGAATCAGCCCCAGCATTTT. Amino acids: CASSQAGGNQPQHF. This chain uses TRBV5-4 with TRBJ1-5; D remains unclear. CDR1 and CDR2 (germline): SGHNT, YYREEE (reference sequence). This CDR3 has 14 amino acids. V shed 4 bases and J shed 4 bases, with 12 bases lying between them. Drawing the rest from reference TRBV5-4 and TRBJ1-5, the complete variable domain is ETGVTQSPTHLIKTRGQQVTLRCSSQSGHNTVSWYQQALGQGPQFIFQYYREEENGRGNFPPRFSGLQFPNYSSELNVNALELDDSALYLCASSQAGGNQPQHFGDGTRLSIL.

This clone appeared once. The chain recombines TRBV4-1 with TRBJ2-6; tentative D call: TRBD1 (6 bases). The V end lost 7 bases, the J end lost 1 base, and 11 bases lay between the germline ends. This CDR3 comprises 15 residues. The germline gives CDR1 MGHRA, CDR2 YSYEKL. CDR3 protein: CASTTGKSGANVLTF. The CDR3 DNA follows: TGCGCCAGCACCACAGGGAAGTCTGGGGCCAACGTCCTGACTTTC.

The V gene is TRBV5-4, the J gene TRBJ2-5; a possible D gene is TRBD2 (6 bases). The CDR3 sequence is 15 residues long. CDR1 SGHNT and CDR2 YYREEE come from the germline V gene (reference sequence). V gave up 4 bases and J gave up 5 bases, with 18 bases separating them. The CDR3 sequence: CASSKLEGFGETQYF. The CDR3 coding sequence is TGTGCCAGCAGCAAGTTGGAGGGTTTTGGCGAGACCCAGTACTTC. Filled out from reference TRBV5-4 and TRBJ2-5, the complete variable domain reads ETGVTQSPTHLIKTRGQQVTLRCSSQSGHNTVSWYQQALGQGPQFIFQYYREEENGRGNFPPRFSGLQFPNYSSELNVNALELDDSALYLCASSKLEGFGETQYFGPGTRLLVL.

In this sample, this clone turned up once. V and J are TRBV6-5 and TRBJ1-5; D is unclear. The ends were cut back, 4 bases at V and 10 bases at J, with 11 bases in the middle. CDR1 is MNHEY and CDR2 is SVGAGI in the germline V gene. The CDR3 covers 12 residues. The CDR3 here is CASSSGFGPQHF. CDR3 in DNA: TGTGCCAGCAGTTCGGGATTTGGTCCCCAGCATTTT.

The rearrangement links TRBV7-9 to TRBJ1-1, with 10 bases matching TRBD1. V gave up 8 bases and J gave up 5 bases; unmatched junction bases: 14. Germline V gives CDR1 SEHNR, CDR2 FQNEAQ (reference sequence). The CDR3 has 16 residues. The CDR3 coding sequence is TGTGCCAGCGAGAAAATGGGACAGGGGCGAAGGACTGAAGCTTTCTTT. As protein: CASEKMGQGRRTEAFF.

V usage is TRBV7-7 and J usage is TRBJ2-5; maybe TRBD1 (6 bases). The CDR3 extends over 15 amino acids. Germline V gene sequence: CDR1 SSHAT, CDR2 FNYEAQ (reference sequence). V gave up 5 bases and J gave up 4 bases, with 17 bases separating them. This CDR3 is CASSPGQSWRETQYF. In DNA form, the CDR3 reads TGTGCCAGCAGCCCCGGACAGAGTTGGCGAGAGACCCAGTACTTC.

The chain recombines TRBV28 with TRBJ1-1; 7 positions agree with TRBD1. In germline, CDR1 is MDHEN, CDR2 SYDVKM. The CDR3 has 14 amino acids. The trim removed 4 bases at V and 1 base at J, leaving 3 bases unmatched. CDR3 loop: CASSSGTANTEAFF. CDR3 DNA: TGTGCCAGCAGTTCAGGGACAGCGAACACTGAAGCTTTCTTT.